The following is a TCR beta chain sequence with its context. Its antigen is undetermined. The record originates from a study of regulatory T cells. Germline-derived CDR1 and CDR2 are SGHAT and FQNNGV. The germline V and J ends were trimmed by 2 bases and 2 bases, with 7 bases remaining between them. The CDR3 totals 13 residues. Study-level findings and limits: Regulatory T cells showed the strongest V-J pair restriction and V/J gene skewing among patient repertoires. Control CD8+ cells showed a nonsignificant trend toward higher Shannon entropy than patient CD8+ cells.

The primer mix had 52 TRBV and 13 TRBJ primers. Repertoires were generated with immunoSEQ multiplex PCR, while TCRdb's copy carries only in-frame clones and drops some. The sample lists 20,000 to 25,000 clones, 93% occurring once. The chain uses TRBV11-2 and TRBJ2-7; the D is unclear. The sequence derives from a child aged 2 to 10 with CD3G deficiency. The sample comprised CD8+ T cells sorted from blood. The CDR3 nucleotides read TGTGCCAGCAGCTTAAGCCTCGCCTACGAGCAGTACTTC. Translated, it gives CASSLSLAYEQYF.